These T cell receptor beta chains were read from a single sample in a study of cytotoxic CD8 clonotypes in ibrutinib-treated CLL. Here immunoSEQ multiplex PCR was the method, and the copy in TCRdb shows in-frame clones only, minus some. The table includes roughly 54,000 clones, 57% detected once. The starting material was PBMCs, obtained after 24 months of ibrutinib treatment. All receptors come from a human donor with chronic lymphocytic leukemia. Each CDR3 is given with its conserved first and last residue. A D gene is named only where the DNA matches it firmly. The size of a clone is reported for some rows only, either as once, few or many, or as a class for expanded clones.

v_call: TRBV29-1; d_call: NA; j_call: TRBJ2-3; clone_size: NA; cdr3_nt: TGCAGCGTTGAAAGCCCTCTCCAGGTTGATACGCAGTATTTT; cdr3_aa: CSVESPLQVDTQYF
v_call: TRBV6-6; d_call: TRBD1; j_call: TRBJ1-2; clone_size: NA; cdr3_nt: TGTGCCAGCAGCCGACAGGGGGGATCGGGGGAGGGCTACACCTTC; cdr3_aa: CASSRQGGSGEGYTF
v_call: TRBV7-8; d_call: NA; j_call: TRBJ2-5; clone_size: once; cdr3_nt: TGTGCCAGCAGCTTAGTGGGCCGCGGGGGCGGGGAGACCCAGTACTTC; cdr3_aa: CASSLVGRGGGETQYF
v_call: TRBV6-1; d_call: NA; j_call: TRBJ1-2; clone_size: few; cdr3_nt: TGTGCCAGCAGTCCCTACGAAGGCTATGGCTACACCTTC; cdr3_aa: CASSPYEGYGYTF
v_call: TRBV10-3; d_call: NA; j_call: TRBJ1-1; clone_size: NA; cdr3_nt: TGTGCCATCAGTGTACAGACGAACACTGAAGCTTTCTTT; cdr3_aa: CAISVQTNTEAFF
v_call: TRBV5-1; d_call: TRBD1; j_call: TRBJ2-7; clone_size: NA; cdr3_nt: TGCGCCAGCAGCCCGGCCGGGACAGGGGGAAACCCTACCTACGAGCAGTACTTC; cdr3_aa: CASSPAGTGGNPTYEQYF
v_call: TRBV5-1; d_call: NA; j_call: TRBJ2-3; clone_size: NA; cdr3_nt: TGCGCCAGCAGCTTGTCCCGGGGGCTCTACACAGATACGCAGTATTTT; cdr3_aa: CASSLSRGLYTDTQYF
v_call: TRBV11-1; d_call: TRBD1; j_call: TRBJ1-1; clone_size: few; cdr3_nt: TGTGCCAGCAGCTTCGGACAGGGGAACACTGAAGCTTTCTTT; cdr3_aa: CASSFGQGNTEAFF
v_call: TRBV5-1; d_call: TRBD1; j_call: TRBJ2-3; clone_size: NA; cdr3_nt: TGCGCCAGCAGCATTTCCGGGACAGGGGGCACAGATACGCAGTATTTT; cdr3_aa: CASSISGTGGTDTQYF
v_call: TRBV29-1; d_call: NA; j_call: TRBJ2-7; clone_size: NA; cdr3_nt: TGCAGCGTTGAAAATGAATACTACGAGCAGTACTTC; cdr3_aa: CSVENEYYEQYF
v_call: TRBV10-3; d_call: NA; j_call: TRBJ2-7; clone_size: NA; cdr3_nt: TGTGCCATCAGTGAGTCGGTCCAGGGCTACGAGCAGTACTTC; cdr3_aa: CAISESVQGYEQYF
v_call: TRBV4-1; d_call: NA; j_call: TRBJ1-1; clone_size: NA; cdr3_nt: TGCGCCAGCAGCCCTCGGGTCCAGGAGAACACTGAAGCTTTCTTT; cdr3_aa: CASSPRVQENTEAFF
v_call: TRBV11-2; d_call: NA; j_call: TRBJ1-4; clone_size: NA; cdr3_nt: TGTGCCAGCAGCCCGTCTTTCGGGGTATCTAATGAAAAACTGTTTTTT; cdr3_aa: CASSPSFGVSNEKLFF
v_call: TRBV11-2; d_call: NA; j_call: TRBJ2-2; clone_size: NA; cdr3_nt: TGTGCCAGCAGCCCGTCCAGGGGGGTCGGAACCGGGGAGCTGTTTTTT; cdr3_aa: CASSPSRGVGTGELFF
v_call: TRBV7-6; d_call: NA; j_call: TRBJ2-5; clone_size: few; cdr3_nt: TGTGCCAGCACCGTAGGACAGACCCAGTACTTC; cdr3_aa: CASTVGQTQYF
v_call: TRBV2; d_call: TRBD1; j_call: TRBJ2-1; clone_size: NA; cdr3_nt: TGTGCCAGCAGTGCCCAGAGACAGGGGGCGGGAAATGAGCAGTTCTTC; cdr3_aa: CASSAQRQGAGNEQFF